The 5 T cell receptor beta chains given below trace back to one sample, sequenced in a study of T cells in Graves' hyperthyroidism and ophthalmopathy. Template material for amplifying TCR beta CDR3 regions consisted of RNA transcripts. HTBI primers were employed in a first-round RT-PCR of the TCR CDR3. MiXCR, applied by TCRdb to the multiplex PCR reads, yields one record per CDR3 protein. The table shows around 340,000 distinct CDR3 sequences, with 18% occurring only once. The sequenced sample consisted of blood. Every receptor here comes from a woman aged 40 to 55 with Graves' ophthalmopathy.

This chain connects TRBV6-1 to TRBJ2-7; 11 bases line up with TRBD1. The CDR3 has 15 amino acids. Trimming removed 6 bases from V and 5 bases from J; junction bases left unmatched: 9. Germline assignment: CDR1 MNHNS and CDR2 SASEGT. The CDR3 DNA is TGTGCCAGCAGATTGACCGGGACAGGGGGGGACGAGCAGTACTTC. Protein sequence: CASRLTGTGGDEQYF.

This clonotype was seen at least ten times. The chain carries TRBV7-6 and TRBJ2-2; D is ambiguous. The CDR3 contains 15 residues. The germline V gene encodes CDR1 SGHVS and CDR2 FNYEAQ. The germline V and J ends were trimmed by 1 base and 4 bases, with 10 bases remaining between them. The CDR3 region is CASSLEPPFTGELFF. In DNA, the CDR3 is TGTGCCAGCAGCTTAGAACCCCCATTCACCGGGGAGCTGTTTTTT.

This clonotype came up many times. The chain recombines TRBV30 with TRBJ2-7; no reliable D call. Germline loops: CDR1 GTSNPN, CDR2 SVGIG (reference sequence). CDR3 length equals 12 residues. V shed 4 bases and J shed 2 bases, with 9 bases lying between them. The CDR3 loop is CAWTDIPYEQYF. The CDR3 DNA reads TGTGCCTGGACAGACATCCCCTACGAGCAGTACTTC.

V usage is TRBV27 and J usage is TRBJ2-5; unclear D gene. Trimming shortened V by 0 bases and J by 1 base, and 9 bases separated the two germline ends. In germline, CDR1 is MNHEY, CDR2 SMNVEV (reference sequence). The CDR3 runs to 15 residues. The CDR3 reads CASSLSFHIQETQYF. DNA of the CDR3: TGTGCCAGCAGTTTATCGTTCCACATCCAAGAGACCCAGTACTTC.

Ten or more counts support this clonotype. The chain links TRBV12-3 or TRBV12-4 to TRBJ1-2; a weak D match, TRBD1 (5 bases). CDR3 length: 14 amino acids. With 6 bases removed from V and 4 bases from J, the gap between germline ends came to 15 bases. The CDR3 region is CASRGTRGFYGYTF. Written as DNA, the CDR3 is TGTGCCAGCAGGGGGACCCGGGGGTTCTATGGCTACACCTTC.